This TCR beta chain appears in the sequencing data of a study of resident and recirculating memory T cells in vitiligo. Across the study: Shave-biopsy epidermis from lesional and nonlesional skin was sequenced alongside PBMCs.

Stability required unchanged lesions during the previous 6 months. Stable patients also lacked confetti depigmentation, a sign of active vitiligo. The assay was immunoSEQ multiplex PCR, and TCRdb's table has in-frame clones only and misses some. The table lists 70,000 to 95,000 clones, 90% to 95% of them singletons. This CDR3 has 15 amino acids. The V gene's germline CDR1 is SGHAT and CDR2 FQNNGV. V gave up 1 base and J gave up 4 bases, with 11 bases separating them. The chain combines TRBV11-2 with TRBJ1-3; D remains unclear. What was sequenced was blood. The sequence was collected from a male donor with vitiligo. The DNA for the CDR3 is TGTGCCAGCAGCTTAGCCTATGCTCGCGGAAACACCATATATTTT. Translation gives CASSLAYARGNTIYF.